Below, 9 T cell receptor beta chains from the same sample are listed, as sequenced in a study of graft-versus-host responses after intestinal transplantation. For these TCRs, the target antigens are not known. The data were produced by immunoSEQ multiplex PCR, yet TCRdb's version contains in-frame clones alone and is incomplete. Counted here are some 81,000 clones, about 89% occurring once; the ten biggest clones make up less than 0.4%. The specimen was unstimulated CD4+ T cells sorted from spleen or lymph node cells, collected before intestinal transplant. All receptors derive from a human donor who received an intestinal transplant.

The chain employs TRBV6-5 and TRBJ2-7; D perhaps matches TRBD1 (6 bases). The CDR3 loop spans 13 amino acids. CDR1 is MNHEY and CDR2 is SVGAGI in the germline V gene. Trimming took off 2 bases at V and 4 bases at J, with 9 bases between the two ends. CDR3 in amino acids: CASSYRGKYEQYF. Here the CDR3 DNA reads TGTGCCAGCAGTTACAGGGGGAAATACGAGCAGTACTTC.

V and J are TRBV18 and TRBJ1-2, with a tentative D call TRBD1 (6 bases). With 6 bases removed from V and 2 bases from J, the gap between germline ends came to 16 bases. There are 15 residues in the CDR3. Germline-derived CDR1 and CDR2 are KGHSH and LQKENI. The CDR3 DNA is TGTGCCAGCTCCCATACGGACAGTTCCAACTATGGCTACACCTTC. Encoded protein: CASSHTDSSNYGYTF.

This clone was counted once. The CDR3 DNA reads as TGTGCCAGCAGCGATCGACAGGGGGATCAGCCCCAGCATTTT. Protein: CASSDRQGDQPQHF. The rearrangement links TRBV7-2 to TRBJ1-5; 9 bases fit TRBD1. V lost 5 bases, J lost 5 bases, and 4 bases stayed unmatched. The CDR3 is 14 amino acids. Germline CDR1 SGHTA, CDR2 FQGNSA.

J is TRBJ2-4 and V is TRBV4-1, with 12 bases fitting TRBD1. The germline V gene encodes CDR1 MGHRA and CDR2 YSYEKL. V was clipped by 0 bases and J by 3 bases; unmatched bases: 3. This CDR3 has 17 residues. DNA of the CDR3: TGCGCCAGCAGCCAAGAGGGACAGGGGGCCAACAAAAACATTCAGTACTTC. Translating it yields CASSQEGQGANKNIQYF.

The rearrangement joins TRBV15 to TRBJ2-1; 7 bases are shared with TRBD2. CDR1 LNHNV and CDR2 YYDKDF come from the germline V gene (reference sequence). The junction had 10 bases not matched to a gene; V was cut back by 2 bases and J by 0 bases. There are 18 residues in the CDR3. In nucleotides, the CDR3 is TGTGCCACCAGCAGAAGGGGAGGGCCGACCATCTCCTACAATGAGCAGTTCTTC. Residues: CATSRRGGPTISYNEQFF.

J is TRBJ2-7 and V is TRBV28, with 10 bases matching TRBD2. Trimming cost V 1 base and J 2 bases; bases outside gene matches: 5. Germline values: CDR1 MDHEN, CDR2 SYDVKM. This CDR3 has 16 residues. The CDR3 DNA is TGTGCCAGCAGTTTATTTGGTAGCGGGGGGCCCTACGAGCAGTACTTC. Amino acid sequence: CASSLFGSGGPYEQYF.

This chain uses TRBV5-4 with TRBJ2-7; 9 bases are shared with TRBD1. J gave up 1 base and V 3 bases, and 5 bases lay outside the gene matches. This CDR3 has 15 amino acids. Germline lookup yields CDR1 SGHNT and CDR2 YYREEE (reference sequence). In nucleotides, the CDR3 is TGTGCCAGCAGCTATGGGACAGGGTCATCCTACGAGCAGTACTTC. Its translation: CASSYGTGSSYEQYF.

The chain links TRBV28 to TRBJ2-5; a weak D match, TRBD2 (5 bases). The length of the CDR3 is 14 residues. Germline CDR1 and CDR2: MDHEN and SYDVKM. Trimming removed 2 bases from V and 4 bases from J, with 11 bases in between. The CDR3 spells CASSLPSGGETQYF. The CDR3 nucleotides are TGTGCCAGCAGTTTACCCAGCGGAGGAGAGACCCAGTACTTC.

This clone was seen only a few times. The chain joins TRBV28 to TRBJ1-4; D unresolved. V was trimmed by 5 bases and J by 5 bases, leaving 6 bases between them. Germline V gene lookup returns CDR1 MDHEN and CDR2 SYDVKM. The CDR3 is made up of 12 amino acids. CDR3 loop: CASSPLNEKLFF. CDR3 sequence (DNA): TGTGCCAGCAGTCCCCTCAATGAAAAACTGTTTTTT.